The 16 T cell receptor beta chains below all came from one sample that was sequenced in a study of regulatory T cells in long-lasting Graves disease. Relying on iRepertoire HTBI primers and Arm-PCR of CDR3 regions, the team built TCR beta libraries. A single record per CDR3 protein comes from TCRdb applying MiXCR to the multiplex PCR reads. The sample lists about half a million distinct CDR3 sequences; around 12% were seen once. The sample's time point: newly diagnosed GD, antithyroid drugs for less than 3 months. Scientists built the TCR library using RNA that was extracted from PBMCs. These same records also appear under a second study, on T cells in Graves' hyperthyroidism and ophthalmopathy.

Sample: peripheral blood mononuclear cells (PBMCs), taken at new diagnosis, from a patient treated with antithyroid drugs. The source of these receptors is a woman aged 30 to 39 with Graves disease.

This clonotype was found many times. The chain is built from TRBV28 and TRBJ2-1; TRBD1 is a possible D gene (5 bases). This CDR3 is 17 amino acids long. V lost 1 base, J lost 0 bases, and 13 bases lay in between. The germline V gene encodes CDR1 MDHEN and CDR2 SYDVKM. The CDR3 DNA sequence: TGTGCCAGCAGTTTATTTACATACAGGAGCTCCTACAATGAGCAGTTCTTC. Its translation is CASSLFTYRSSYNEQFF.

V and J are TRBV28 and TRBJ1-2, with D tentatively TRBD1 (6 bases). V gave up 7 bases and J gave up 4 bases, with 13 bases separating them. The CDR3 is 13 residues long. CDR1 is MDHEN and CDR2 is SYDVKM in the germline V gene. CDR3 loop: CASTLRGPYGYTF. DNA of the CDR3: TGTGCCAGCACCTTACGGGGGCCCTATGGCTACACCTTC.

This clonotype showed up many times. The chain uses TRBV10-3 and TRBJ1-2, with TRBD1 as a possible D gene (5 bases). Trimming shortened V by 4 bases and J by 4 bases, and 13 bases separated the two germline ends. This CDR3 contains 14 residues. Germline values: CDR1 ENHRY, CDR2 SYGVKD. CDR3 DNA: TGTGCCATCAGTGGGGAGCCGGGACTCTATGGCTACACCTTC. This translates into CAISGEPGLYGYTF.

This clonotype came up a few times. The V call is TRBV10-2, the J call TRBJ2-3; TRBD2 agrees at 9 bases. The ends lost 7 bases at V and 2 bases at J; junction bases unmatched: 10. Germline CDR1 is WSHSY and CDR2 is SAAADI. The CDR3 sequence is 16 residues long. The CDR3 DNA sequence: TGCGCCAGCAATCAACCGACTAGCGGACCCACAGATACGCAGTATTTT. The encoded protein is CASNQPTSGPTDTQYF.

This clonotype was seen repeatedly, ten times or more. The gene calls are TRBV19 and TRBJ2-7, with 7 bases that match TRBD1. The germline CDR1 and CDR2 sequences are LNHDA and SQIVND (reference sequence). The CDR3 length is 15 residues. The V and J ends lost 7 bases and 5 bases, in that order; junction bases with no gene match: 14. The CDR3 protein is CASTPTGLYENEQYF. The DNA for the CDR3 is TGTGCCAGTACCCCGACAGGGCTTTATGAGAACGAGCAGTACTTC.

The gene calls are TRBV6-2 or TRBV6-3 and TRBJ1-1; unclear D gene. Germline lookup yields CDR1 MNHEY and CDR2 SVGEGT. This CDR3 comprises 14 residues. V lost 7 bases to trimming and J lost 1 base, with 13 bases between them. The CDR3 spells CASKFPLTNTEAFF. As DNA, the CDR3 is TGTGCCAGCAAATTTCCCTTGACGAACACTGAAGCTTTCTTT.

This clonotype was counted ten times or more. This rearrangement joins TRBV28 to TRBJ2-4; 10 bases line up with TRBD1. CDR3 length: 20 amino acids. Germline assignment: CDR1 MDHEN and CDR2 SYDVKM. With 4 bases clipped from V and 1 base from J, the junction kept 16 bases outside the gene matches. The CDR3 here is CASSSSDRGRVVGAKNIQYF. CDR3 nucleotides: TGTGCCAGCAGTTCATCAGACAGGGGGCGCGTTGTAGGGGCCAAAAACATTCAGTACTTC.

In the case of this clonotype: This sequence may be a read error, since a much larger clone differs from it by one base. The chain has TRBV4-1 and TRBJ2-1; D is unresolved. The CDR3 has 15 residues. Germline V gene sequence: CDR1 MGHRA, CDR2 YSYEKL. The V end was cut by 1 base, the J end by 8 bases, with 15 bases between. The chain's CDR3 is CASSQAPLELDEQFF. In DNA form, the CDR3 reads TGCGCCAGCAGCCAAGCCCCCCTAGAGTTGGATGAGCAGTTCTTC.

This clonotype was observed a handful of times. The chain uses TRBV30 and TRBJ1-1, with D unclear. The CDR3 loop spans 14 amino acids. In germline, CDR1 is GTSNPN, CDR2 SVGIG (reference sequence). V was pared by 3 bases and J by 1 base, with 12 bases between. The chain's CDR3 is CAWSGLWGNTEAFF. The CDR3 nucleotides are TGTGCCTGGAGCGGACTGTGGGGGAACACTGAAGCTTTCTTT. Full variable domain (outside the CDR3, taken from reference TRBV30 and TRBJ1-1): SQTIHQWPATLVQPVGSPLSLECTVEGTSNPNLYWYRQAAGRGLQLLFYSVGIGQISSEVPQNLSASRPQDRQFILSSKKLLLSDSGFYLCAWSGLWGNTEAFFGQGTRLTVV.

This clonotype was seen many times. V is TRBV20-1 and J is TRBJ1-3, with D tentatively TRBD1 (6 bases). Per the germline V gene, CDR1 is DFQATT and CDR2 is SNEGSKA (reference sequence). The CDR3 runs 14 residues. V lost 6 bases, J lost 2 bases, and 14 bases lay in between. The CDR3 protein is CSARGGSTGNTIYF. The CDR3 nucleotides are TGCAGTGCCCGAGGGGGGTCTACTGGAAACACCATATATTTT.

This clonotype was detected ten times or more. The chain joins TRBV2 to TRBJ2-1; D gene ambiguous. CDR1 is SNHLY, CDR2 FYNNEI, per germline. V was trimmed by 7 bases and J by 7 bases, leaving 5 bases between them. This CDR3 contains 10 residues. In DNA form, the CDR3 reads TGTGCCAGCATGAGGAATGAGCAGTTCTTC. This codes for CASMRNEQFF.

This clonotype was picked up a small number of times. This sequence joins TRBV25-1 and TRBJ1-2; TRBD1 is a possible D gene (5 bases). This CDR3 spans 13 amino acids. The germline V gene encodes CDR1 MGHDK and CDR2 SYGVNS. The germline V and J ends were trimmed by 2 bases and 5 bases, with 9 bases remaining between them. The CDR3 is CASSEAGIYGYTF. The CDR3 DNA sequence: TGTGCCAGCAGTGAAGCAGGGATATATGGCTACACCTTC.

This clonotype was observed a few times. The genes are TRBV18 and TRBJ2-3; perhaps TRBD2 as D (7 bases). V was cut by 2 bases and J by 4 bases, with 13 bases left in between. CDR1 is KGHSH, CDR2 LQKENI, per germline. The CDR3 runs 15 residues. In DNA form, the CDR3 reads TGTGCCAGCTCACCAAGAACAGGGAGGGCAGATACGCAGTATTTT. Residues: CASSPRTGRADTQYF.

This clonotype was recorded many times. The chain carries TRBV27 and TRBJ2-1, with a weak D call TRBD2 (6 bases). The CDR3 is 15 residues long. Germline CDR1 MNHEY, CDR2 SMNVEV (reference sequence). V was clipped by 6 bases and J by 10 bases, with 22 bases between them. The CDR3 region is CASRYIAEPQAEQFF. CDR3 sequence (DNA): TGTGCCAGCAGATATATAGCGGAACCCCAAGCGGAGCAGTTCTTC.

A few counts support this clonotype. The rearrangement links TRBV20-1 to TRBJ2-5, with 9 bases fitting TRBD2. The J call may be faulty, since TRBJ2-1 better matches the DNA end. Germline values: CDR1 DFQATT, CDR2 SNEGSKA (reference sequence). The CDR3 is 15 amino acids. The CDR3 bases are TGCAGTGTTATGCGCGGGGGGGGATTAAGAAATGAGCAGTTCTTC. It codes for CSVMRGGGLRNEQFF.

There are many counts of this clonotype. The J gene is TRBJ2-2, the V gene TRBV12-3 or TRBV12-4, with D tentatively TRBD1 (6 bases). This CDR3 region has 16 residues. The ends were cut back, 3 bases at V and 5 bases at J, with 16 bases in the middle. Written as DNA, the CDR3 is TGTGCCAGCAGTTTCGGGACAAGGGTGTGGACCGGGGAGCTGTTTTTT. Its protein is CASSFGTRVWTGELFF.